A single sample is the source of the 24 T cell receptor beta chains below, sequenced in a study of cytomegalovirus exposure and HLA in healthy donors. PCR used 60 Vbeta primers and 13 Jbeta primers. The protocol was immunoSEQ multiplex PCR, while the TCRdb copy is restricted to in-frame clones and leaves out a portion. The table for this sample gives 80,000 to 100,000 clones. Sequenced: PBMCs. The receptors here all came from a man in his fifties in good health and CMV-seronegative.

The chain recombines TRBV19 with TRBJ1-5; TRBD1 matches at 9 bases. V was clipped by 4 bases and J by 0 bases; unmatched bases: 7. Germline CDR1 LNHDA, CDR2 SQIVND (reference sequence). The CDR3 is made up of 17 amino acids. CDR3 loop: CASSSLQGAYSNQPQHF. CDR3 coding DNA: TGTGCCAGTAGTAGTTTACAGGGGGCGTATAGCAATCAGCCCCAGCATTTT. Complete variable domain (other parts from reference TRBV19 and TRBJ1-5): DGGITQSPKYLFRKEGQNVTLSCEQNLNHDAMYWYRQDPGQGLRLIYYSQIVNDFQKGDIAEGYSVSREKKESFPLTVTSAQKNPTAFYLCASSSLQGAYSNQPQHFGDGTRLSIL.

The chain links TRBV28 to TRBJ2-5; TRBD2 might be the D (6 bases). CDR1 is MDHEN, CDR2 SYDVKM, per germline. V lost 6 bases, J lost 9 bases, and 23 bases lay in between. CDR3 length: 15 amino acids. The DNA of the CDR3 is TGTGCCAGCAGCAAAATGGGAGGAGGAGTGGGGGCCCAGTACTTC. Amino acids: CASSKMGGGVGAQYF. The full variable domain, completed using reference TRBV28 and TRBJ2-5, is DVKVTQSSRYLVKRTGEKVFLECVQDMDHENMFWYRQDPGLGLRLIYFSYDVKMKEKGDIPEGYSVSREKKERFSLILESASTNQTSMYLCASSKMGGGVGAQYFGPGTRLLVL.

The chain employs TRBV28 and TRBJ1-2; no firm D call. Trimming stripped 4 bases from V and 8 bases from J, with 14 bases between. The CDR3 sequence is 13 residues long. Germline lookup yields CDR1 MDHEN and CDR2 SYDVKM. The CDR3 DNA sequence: TGTGCCAGCAGTTATAAGTCGAGGGAGGGCTACACCTTC. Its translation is CASSYKSREGYTF.

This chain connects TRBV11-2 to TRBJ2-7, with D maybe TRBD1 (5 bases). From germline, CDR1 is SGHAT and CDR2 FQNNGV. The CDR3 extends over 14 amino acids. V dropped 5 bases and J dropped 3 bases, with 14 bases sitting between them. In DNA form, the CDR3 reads TGTGCCAGCAGCGCCGGCCAGGGTGTCTACGAGCAGTACTTC. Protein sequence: CASSAGQGVYEQYF.

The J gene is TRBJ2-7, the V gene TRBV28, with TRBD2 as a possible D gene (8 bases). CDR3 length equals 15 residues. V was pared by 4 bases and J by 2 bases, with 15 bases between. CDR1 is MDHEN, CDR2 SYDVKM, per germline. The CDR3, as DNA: TGTGCCAGCAGTTCCCCGGGAGGGGGCCCCTACGAGCAGTACTTC. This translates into CASSSPGGGPYEQYF.

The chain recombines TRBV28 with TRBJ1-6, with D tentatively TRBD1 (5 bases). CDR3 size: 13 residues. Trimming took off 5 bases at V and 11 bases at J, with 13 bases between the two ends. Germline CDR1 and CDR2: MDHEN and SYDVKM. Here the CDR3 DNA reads TGTGCCAGCAGTACTATAGGGGCTACACCCCTCCACTTT. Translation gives CASSTIGATPLHF.

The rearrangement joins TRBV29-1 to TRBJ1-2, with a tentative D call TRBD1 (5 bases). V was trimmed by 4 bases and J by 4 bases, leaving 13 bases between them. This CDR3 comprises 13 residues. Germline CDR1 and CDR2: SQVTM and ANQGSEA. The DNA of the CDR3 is TGCAGCGTTGGTATTCGGGGGTCCTATGGCTACACCTTC. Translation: CSVGIRGSYGYTF.

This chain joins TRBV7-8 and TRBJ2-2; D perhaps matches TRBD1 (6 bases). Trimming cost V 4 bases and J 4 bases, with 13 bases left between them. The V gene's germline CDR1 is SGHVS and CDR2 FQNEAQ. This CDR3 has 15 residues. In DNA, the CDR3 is TGTGCCAGCAGCTACGACAGGTTAGGCACCGGGGAGCTGTTTTTT. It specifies CASSYDRLGTGELFF.

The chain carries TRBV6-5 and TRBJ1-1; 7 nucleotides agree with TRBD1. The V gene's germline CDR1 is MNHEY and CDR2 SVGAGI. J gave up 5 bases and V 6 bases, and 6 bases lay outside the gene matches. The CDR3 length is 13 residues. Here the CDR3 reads CASREGARTEAFF. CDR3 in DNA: TGTGCCAGCAGAGAGGGGGCGCGGACTGAAGCTTTCTTT.

CDR3 protein: CACRDRGPTYEQYF. The CDR3 DNA reads TGTGCCTGTCGGGACAGGGGGCCCACCTACGAGCAGTACTTC. This chain uses TRBV19 with TRBJ2-5; 12 bases fit TRBD1. With the DNA end fitting TRBJ2-7 better, the J assignment may be wrong. CDR1 and CDR2 from the germline V gene are LNHDA and SQIVND (reference sequence). The length of the CDR3 is 14 residues.

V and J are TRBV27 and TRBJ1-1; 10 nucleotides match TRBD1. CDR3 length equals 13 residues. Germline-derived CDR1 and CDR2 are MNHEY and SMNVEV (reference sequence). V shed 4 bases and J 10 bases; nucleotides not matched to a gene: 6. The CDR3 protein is CASSSDRGIGAFF. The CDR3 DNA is TGTGCCAGCAGTTCGGACAGGGGGATTGGAGCTTTCTTT.

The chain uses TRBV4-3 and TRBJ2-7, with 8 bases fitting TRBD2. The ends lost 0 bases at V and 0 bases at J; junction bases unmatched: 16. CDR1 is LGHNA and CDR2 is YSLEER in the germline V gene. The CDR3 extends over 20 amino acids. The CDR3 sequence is CASSQDMGRRAGASSYEQYF. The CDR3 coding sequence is TGCGCCAGCAGCCAAGATATGGGTAGAAGAGCGGGGGCGAGCTCCTACGAGCAGTACTTC.

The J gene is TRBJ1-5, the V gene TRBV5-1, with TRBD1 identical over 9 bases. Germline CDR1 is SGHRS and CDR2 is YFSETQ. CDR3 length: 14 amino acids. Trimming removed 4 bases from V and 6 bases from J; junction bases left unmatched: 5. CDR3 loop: CASSIGTGSQPQHF. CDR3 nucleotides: TGCGCCAGCAGCATAGGGACAGGGAGTCAGCCCCAGCATTTT. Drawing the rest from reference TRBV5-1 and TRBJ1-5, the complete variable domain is KAGVTQTPRYLIKTRGQQVTLSCSPISGHRSVSWYQQTPGQGLQFLFEYFSETQRNKGNFPGRFSGRQFSNSRSEMNVSTLELGDSALYLCASSIGTGSQPQHFGDGTRLSIL.

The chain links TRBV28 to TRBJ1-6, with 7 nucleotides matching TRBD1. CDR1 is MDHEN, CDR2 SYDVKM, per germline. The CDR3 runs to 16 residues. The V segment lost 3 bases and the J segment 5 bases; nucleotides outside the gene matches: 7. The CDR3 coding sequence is TGTGCCAGCAGTTTTCCCGGGACAGCGAATAATTCACCCCTCCACTTT. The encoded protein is CASSFPGTANNSPLHF.

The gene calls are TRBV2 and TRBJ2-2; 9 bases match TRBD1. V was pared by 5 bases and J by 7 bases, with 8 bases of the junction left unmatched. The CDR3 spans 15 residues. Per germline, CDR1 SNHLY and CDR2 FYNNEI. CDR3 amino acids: CASSWNRGPVGELFF. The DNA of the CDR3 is TGTGCCAGCAGTTGGAACAGGGGGCCGGTCGGGGAGCTGTTTTTT.

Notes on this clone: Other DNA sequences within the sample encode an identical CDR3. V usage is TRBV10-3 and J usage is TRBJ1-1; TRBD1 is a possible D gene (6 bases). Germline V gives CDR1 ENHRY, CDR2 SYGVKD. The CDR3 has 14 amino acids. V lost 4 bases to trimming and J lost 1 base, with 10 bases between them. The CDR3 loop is CAISVGRGNTEAFF. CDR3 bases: TGTGCCATCAGTGTCGGCAGGGGGAACACTGAAGCTTTCTTT.

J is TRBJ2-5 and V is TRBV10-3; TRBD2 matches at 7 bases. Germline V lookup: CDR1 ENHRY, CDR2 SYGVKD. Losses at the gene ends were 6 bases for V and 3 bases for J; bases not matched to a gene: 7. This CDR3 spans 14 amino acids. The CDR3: CAISPSGAKETQYF. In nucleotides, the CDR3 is TGTGCCATCAGCCCTAGCGGTGCAAAAGAGACCCAGTACTTC.

The CDR3 DNA sequence: TGTGCCAGTAGTATCCTTCGGACAGGGGTGGGCCGAAAACTGTTTTTT. It yields the protein CASSILRTGVGRKLFF. The chain joins TRBV19 to TRBJ1-4; 9 bases are shared with TRBD1. This CDR3 is 16 amino acids long. V gave up 3 bases and J gave up 10 bases; unmatched junction bases: 12. Germline CDR1 and CDR2: LNHDA and SQIVND (reference sequence).

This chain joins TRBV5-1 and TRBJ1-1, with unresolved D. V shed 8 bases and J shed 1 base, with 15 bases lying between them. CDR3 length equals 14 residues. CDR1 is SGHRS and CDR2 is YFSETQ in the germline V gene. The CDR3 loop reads CASSETSGNTEAFF. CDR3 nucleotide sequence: TGCGCCAGTTCCGAAACGTCGGGGAACACTGAAGCTTTCTTT.

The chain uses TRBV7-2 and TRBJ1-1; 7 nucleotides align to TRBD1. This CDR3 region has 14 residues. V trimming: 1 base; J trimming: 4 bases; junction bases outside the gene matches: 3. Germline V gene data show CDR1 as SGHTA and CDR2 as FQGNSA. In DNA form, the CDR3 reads TGTGCCAGCAGCTTAGGACAGGGAATCACTGAAGCTTTCTTT. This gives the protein CASSLGQGITEAFF.

CDR3: CASSRQGISNEKLFF. The CDR3 DNA follows: TGTGCCAGTAGTCGTCAGGGGATTTCTAATGAAAAACTGTTTTTT. The rearrangement uses TRBV19 and TRBJ1-4; a possible D gene is TRBD1 (6 bases). This CDR3 region has 15 residues. CDR1 and CDR2 from the germline V gene are LNHDA and SQIVND (reference sequence). V was shortened by 5 bases and J by 3 bases, with 13 bases between the two germline ends.

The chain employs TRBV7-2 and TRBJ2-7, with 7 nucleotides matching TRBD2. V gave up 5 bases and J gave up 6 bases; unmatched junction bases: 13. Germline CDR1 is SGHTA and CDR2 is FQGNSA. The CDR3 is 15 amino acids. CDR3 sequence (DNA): TGTGCCAGCAGCCCTTCGGTCGGGAGGAGTGCCGAGCAGTACTTC. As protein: CASSPSVGRSAEQYF.

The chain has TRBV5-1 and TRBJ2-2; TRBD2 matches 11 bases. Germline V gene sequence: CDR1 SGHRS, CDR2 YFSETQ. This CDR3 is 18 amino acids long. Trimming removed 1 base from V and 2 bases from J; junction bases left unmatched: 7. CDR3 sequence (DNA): TGCGCCAGCAGCTTGCCGGATAGCGGGGGGGGAAACACCGGGGAGCTGTTTTTT. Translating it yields CASSLPDSGGGNTGELFF.

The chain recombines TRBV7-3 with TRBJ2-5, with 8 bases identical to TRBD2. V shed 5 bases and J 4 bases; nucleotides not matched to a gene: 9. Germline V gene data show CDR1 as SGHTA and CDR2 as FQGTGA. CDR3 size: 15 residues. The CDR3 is CASSIRGGSSETQYF. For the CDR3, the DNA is TGTGCCAGCAGCATACGGGGGGGCTCGTCAGAGACCCAGTACTTC.